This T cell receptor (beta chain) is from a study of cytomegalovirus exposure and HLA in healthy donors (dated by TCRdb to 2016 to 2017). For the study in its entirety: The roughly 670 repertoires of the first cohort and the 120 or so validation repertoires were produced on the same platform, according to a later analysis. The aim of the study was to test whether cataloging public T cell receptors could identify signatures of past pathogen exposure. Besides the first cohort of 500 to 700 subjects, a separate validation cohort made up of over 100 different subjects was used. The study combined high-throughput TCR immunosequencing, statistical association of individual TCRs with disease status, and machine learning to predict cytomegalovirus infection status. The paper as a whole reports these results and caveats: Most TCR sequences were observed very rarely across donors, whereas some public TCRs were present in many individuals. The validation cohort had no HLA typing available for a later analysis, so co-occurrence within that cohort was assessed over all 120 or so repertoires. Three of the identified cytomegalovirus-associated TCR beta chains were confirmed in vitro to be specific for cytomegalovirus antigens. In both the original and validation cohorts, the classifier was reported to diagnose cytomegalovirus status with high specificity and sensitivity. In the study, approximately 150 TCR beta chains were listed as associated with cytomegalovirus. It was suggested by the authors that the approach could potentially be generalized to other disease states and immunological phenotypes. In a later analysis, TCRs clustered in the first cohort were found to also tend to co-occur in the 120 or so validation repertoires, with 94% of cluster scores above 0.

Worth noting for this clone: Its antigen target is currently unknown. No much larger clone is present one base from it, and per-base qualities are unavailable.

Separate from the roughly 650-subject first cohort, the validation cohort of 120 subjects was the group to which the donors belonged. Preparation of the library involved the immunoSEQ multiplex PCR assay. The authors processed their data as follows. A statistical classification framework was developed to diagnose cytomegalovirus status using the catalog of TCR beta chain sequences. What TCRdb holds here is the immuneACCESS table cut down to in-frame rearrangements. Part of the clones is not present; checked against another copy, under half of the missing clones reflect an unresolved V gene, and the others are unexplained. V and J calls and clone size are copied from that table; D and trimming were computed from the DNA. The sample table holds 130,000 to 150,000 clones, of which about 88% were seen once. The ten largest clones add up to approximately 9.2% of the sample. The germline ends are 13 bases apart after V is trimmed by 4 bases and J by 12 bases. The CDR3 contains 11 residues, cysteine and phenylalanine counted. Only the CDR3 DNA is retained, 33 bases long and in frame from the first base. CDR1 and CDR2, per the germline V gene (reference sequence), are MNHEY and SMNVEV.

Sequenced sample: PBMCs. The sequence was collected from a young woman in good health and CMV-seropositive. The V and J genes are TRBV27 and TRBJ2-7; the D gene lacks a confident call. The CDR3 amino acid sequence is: CASSSFSRRYF. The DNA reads TGTGCCAGCAGTTCTTTCTCACGCAGGTACTTC.